This T cell receptor beta chain was sequenced in a study of shared clonotypes between healthy human individuals. Findings and caveats of the study: Naive subsets generally exceeded memory subsets in estimated richness.

The data were produced by immunoSEQ multiplex PCR, yet TCRdb's version contains in-frame clones alone and is incomplete. The table lists more than 2 million clones, just under 95% of them singletons. Looked up from germline, CDR1 is MNHNS and CDR2 is SASEGT. The CDR3 is 14 residues long. With 6 bases removed from V and 8 bases from J, the gap between germline ends came to 16 bases. CD45RO-negative, CCR7-positively selected cells formed the naive CD8 fraction, excluding terminally differentiated effector memory CD45RA+ cells. As regards this clone: Its target is unknown.

The J gene is TRBJ1-4, the V gene TRBV6-1, with D maybe TRBD1 (5 bases). This TCR was sampled from a man between 18 and 35 years old in good health. Some clones in this sample may be carry-over from other donors' samples. Specimen: naive CD8+ T cells from PBMCs. CDR3 residues: CASRAAGVGEKLFF. CDR3 nucleotide sequence: TGTGCCAGCAGAGCCGCGGGGGTTGGCGAAAAACTGTTTTTT.